One and the same sample provided the 26 T cell receptor beta chains below, sequenced in a study of PD-L1 blockade in urothelial cancer. Noted time point: peripheral blood 6 weeks after treatment start. Sequenced by immunoSEQ multiplex PCR; TCRdb stores in-frame clones only, minus some. The repertoire holds roughly 76,000 clones, roughly 90% seen once, with about 0.91% in the top ten. Sequences were derived from PBMCs, sampled around atezolizumab (anti-PD-L1) treatment. The receptors come from a woman older than 75 with urothelial cancer.

The rearrangement uses TRBV5-6 and TRBJ1-1; perhaps TRBD1 as D (6 bases). This CDR3 comprises 15 residues. V dropped 5 bases and J dropped 1 base, with 15 bases sitting between them. CDR1 and CDR2 (germline): SGHDT, YYEEEE. CDR3 DNA: TGTGCCAGCAGACCCGCCGGGACACCGAACACTGAAGCTTTCTTT. Protein product: CASRPAGTPNTEAFF.

The CDR3 DNA reads TGTGCCAGCAGCCCGCAGTCATCGCGGGGCAACGTCCTGACTTTC. Its protein is CASSPQSSRGNVLTF. This rearrangement joins TRBV11-2 to TRBJ2-6; tentatively, D is TRBD2 (6 bases). V was clipped by 5 bases and J by 9 bases, with 17 bases between them. Per the germline V gene, CDR1 is SGHAT and CDR2 is FQNNGV. This CDR3 comprises 15 residues.

The chain is built from TRBV28 and TRBJ1-2, with D maybe TRBD1 (6 bases). This CDR3 has 13 amino acids. Germline V gene sequence: CDR1 MDHEN, CDR2 SYDVKM. V lost 6 bases, J lost 2 bases, and 10 bases lay in between. The CDR3 DNA follows: TGTGCCAGCAGGACCGGACAGAACTATGGCTACACCTTC. Protein sequence: CASRTGQNYGYTF.

The chain is built from TRBV4-1 and TRBJ2-7; a weak D match, TRBD1 (5 bases). The V end lost 0 bases, the J end lost 3 bases, and 6 bases lay between the germline ends. This CDR3 has 13 residues. The germline V gene has CDR1 MGHRA and CDR2 YSYEKL. CDR3: CASSQEQGYEQYF. For the CDR3, the DNA is TGCGCCAGCAGCCAAGAGCAGGGCTACGAGCAGTACTTC.

V is TRBV5-1 and J is TRBJ2-2, with 9 bases lining up with TRBD2. The CDR3 spans 15 residues. V was clipped by 4 bases and J by 4 bases; unmatched bases: 5. In germline, CDR1 is SGHRS, CDR2 YFSETQ. The CDR3 DNA follows: TGCGCCAGCAGCGTCAGCGGGAGGACCACCGGGGAGCTGTTTTTT. Translating it yields CASSVSGRTTGELFF.

The chain recombines TRBV19 with TRBJ2-1; 9 bases match TRBD1. CDR3 length: 16 amino acids. Germline V lookup: CDR1 LNHDA, CDR2 SQIVND (reference sequence). The V and J ends lost 6 bases and 4 bases, in that order; junction bases with no gene match: 10. CDR3 region: CASRTGTGRIYNEQFF. The CDR3 bases are TGTGCCAGTAGGACCGGGACAGGGAGGATATACAATGAGCAGTTCTTC.

V and J are TRBV6-4 and TRBJ2-1; the match to TRBD2 covers 13 bases. The V gene's germline CDR1 is MRHNA and CDR2 SNTAGT. The V segment lost 2 bases and the J segment 9 bases; nucleotides outside the gene matches: 4. This CDR3 has 15 amino acids. CDR3 bases: TGTGCCAGCAGTGACCGACTAGCGGGAGGTGCTGAGCAGTTCTTC. This sequence encodes CASSDRLAGGAEQFF.

V is TRBV18 and J is TRBJ1-5; 9 bases are shared with TRBD1. V shed 5 bases and J 5 bases; nucleotides not matched to a gene: 10. From germline, CDR1 is KGHSH and CDR2 LQKENI. The CDR3 spans 16 residues. The chain's CDR3 is CASSGGTGRIDQPQHF. In nucleotides, the CDR3 is TGTGCCAGCTCAGGTGGGACAGGGAGGATTGATCAGCCCCAGCATTTT. Full variable domain (rest looked up from reference TRBV18 and TRBJ1-5): NAGVMQNPRHLVRRRGQEARLRCSPMKGHSHVYWYRQLPEEGLKFMVYLQKENIIDESGMPKERFSAEFPKEGPSILRIQQVVRGDSAAYFCASSGGTGRIDQPQHFGDGTRLSIL.

This clone is a singleton in its sample. CDR3 residues: CASKEGNGANEQFF. Written as DNA, the CDR3 is TGTGCCAGCAAGGAGGGGAATGGGGCCAATGAGCAGTTCTTC. The V call is TRBV6-1, the J call TRBJ2-1, with TRBD2 as a possible D gene (6 bases). The V end lost 7 bases, the J end lost 6 bases, and 16 bases lay between the germline ends. The germline gives CDR1 MNHNS, CDR2 SASEGT. The CDR3 is made up of 14 amino acids.

Concerning this clone itself: At one of its ends the junction is not consistent with the germline gene, which may arise from a read error. The genes are TRBV10-3 and TRBJ2-6; D may be TRBD2 (6 bases). The length of the CDR3 is 17 residues. CDR1 ENHRY and CDR2 SYGVKD come from the germline V gene. The CDR3 coding sequence is TGTGCCATCACTGAGGGAGGTGACACGGGCGGGGCCAACGTCCTGACTTTC. This codes for CAITEGGDTGGANVLTF.

This chain's CDR3 is CATSRGVGTPTDTQYF. The CDR3 bases are TGTGCCACCAGCAGAGGGGTTGGGACACCCACAGATACGCAGTATTTT. V is TRBV15 and J is TRBJ2-3; a weak D match, TRBD1 (6 bases). The CDR3 runs 16 residues. The germline V gene encodes CDR1 LNHNV and CDR2 YYDKDF (reference sequence). V was clipped by 1 base and J by 2 bases, with 13 bases between them. The entire variable domain, with the rest obtained from reference TRBV15 and TRBJ2-3, is as follows: DAMVIQNPRYQVTQFGKPVTLSCSQTLNHNVMYWYQQKSSQAPKLLFHYYDKDFNNEADTPDNFQSRRPNTSFCFLDIRSPGLGDTAMYLCATSRGVGTPTDTQYFGPGTRLTVL.

CDR3 sequence: CASGLNSGRAHFNEQFF. CDR3 in DNA: TGTGCTAGTGGCCTCAATAGCGGGAGGGCCCATTTCAATGAGCAGTTCTTC. The rearrangement links TRBV12-5 to TRBJ2-1; 11 bases fit TRBD2. The germline V gene has CDR1 LGHNT and CDR2 FRNRAP. With V trimmed by 6 bases and J by 6 bases, 13 bases remained unmatched. The CDR3 contains 17 residues.

The rearrangement joins TRBV15 to TRBJ2-2; 12 positions agree with TRBD2. The junction had 10 bases not matched to a gene; V was cut back by 5 bases and J by 6 bases. The CDR3 length is 17 residues. The germline gives CDR1 LNHNV, CDR2 YYDKDF (reference sequence). In DNA, the CDR3 is TGTGCCACCAGCGGGGGGGCTAGCGGGAGGGCCGCCGGGGAGCTGTTTTTT. This sequence encodes CATSGGASGRAAGELFF.

The J gene is TRBJ1-1, the V gene TRBV9; D ambiguous. The V and J ends lost 0 bases and 6 bases respectively, with 12 bases between them. The CDR3 extends over 14 amino acids. CDR1 is SGDLS and CDR2 is YYNGEE in the germline V gene. The CDR3 spells CASSVGRSVSEAFF. In DNA, the CDR3 is TGTGCCAGCAGCGTAGGACGGAGTGTCTCTGAAGCTTTCTTT.

The V and J genes are TRBV14 and TRBJ1-1; a weak D match, TRBD1 (6 bases). Per germline, CDR1 SGHDN and CDR2 FVKESK. The V and J ends lost 3 bases and 5 bases respectively, with 13 bases between them. This CDR3 has 14 residues. The CDR3 bases are TGTGCCAGCAGCCACCGAGGACAGATGACTGAAGCTTTCTTT. It is translated as CASSHRGQMTEAFF.

The rearrangement uses TRBV27 and TRBJ2-7; 7 bases align to TRBD2. CDR1 is MNHEY, CDR2 SMNVEV, per germline (reference sequence). The CDR3 is 14 residues long. The V gene end was trimmed by 2 bases and the J gene end by 5 bases; junction bases not matched to a gene: 6. The CDR3 protein is CASSLRGSLNEQYF. DNA of the CDR3: TGTGCCAGCAGTTTACGCGGGAGCTTAAACGAGCAGTACTTC.

This clone has a single count. This chain uses TRBV29-1 with TRBJ2-5, with a tentative D call TRBD1 (6 bases). The CDR3 extends over 16 amino acids. Germline lookup yields CDR1 SQVTM and CDR2 ANQGSEA. V lost 4 bases and J 5 bases, leaving 23 bases between the germline ends. The CDR3 spells CSVAHRDIQSQETQYF. The CDR3 DNA is TGCAGCGTTGCACACCGGGACATACAAAGCCAGGAGACCCAGTACTTC.

V gene TRBV6-5 combines with J gene TRBJ1-1; D possibly corresponds to TRBD1 (6 bases). Trimming pared 7 bases from V and 9 bases from J, leaving 18 bases between. CDR1 is MNHEY, CDR2 SVGAGI, per germline. The CDR3 length is 13 residues. DNA for the CDR3: TGTGCCAGCACCCGGGCACAGGGAACCCAAGCTTTCTTT. Its translation is CASTRAQGTQAFF.

The chain uses TRBV7-9 and TRBJ1-1; TRBD1 matches at 8 bases. J lost 4 bases, V lost 5 bases, and 9 bases had no gene match. CDR1 and CDR2 from the germline V gene are SEHNR and FQNEAQ (reference sequence). The CDR3 spans 15 residues. The CDR3 coding sequence is TGTGCCAGCAGCCCAGAACGAACAGGGGGCACTGAAGCTTTCTTT. Translated: CASSPERTGGTEAFF.

This clone occurred a few times. The V call is TRBV28, the J call TRBJ2-7, with 9 bases fitting TRBD1. The CDR3 is 14 residues long. With 5 bases clipped from V and 2 bases from J, the junction kept 4 bases outside the gene matches. Germline V gene sequence: CDR1 MDHEN, CDR2 SYDVKM. CDR3 protein: CASSPWTGAYEQYF. CDR3 coding DNA: TGTGCCAGCAGTCCGTGGACAGGGGCCTACGAGCAGTACTTC.

The chain is built from TRBV29-1 and TRBJ1-1; D might be TRBD1 (5 bases). This CDR3 has 14 residues. The germline gives CDR1 SQVTM, CDR2 ANQGSEA. Trimming stripped 4 bases from V and 1 base from J, with 13 bases between. The CDR3 here is CSVGGSSQNTEAFF. CDR3 in DNA: TGCAGCGTTGGGGGCTCATCCCAGAACACTGAAGCTTTCTTT.

The chain uses TRBV6-1 and TRBJ1-5, with no clear D. The CDR3 is 15 amino acids. Germline V gives CDR1 MNHNS, CDR2 SASEGT. V was pared by 1 base and J by 0 bases, with 7 bases between. CDR3 nucleotide sequence: TGTGCCAGCAGTGAAGGGCGGAATAGCAATCAGCCCCAGCATTTT. It codes for CASSEGRNSNQPQHF.

The rearrangement uses TRBV27 and TRBJ1-2; 9 nucleotides agree with TRBD1. V lost 5 bases to trimming and J lost 8 bases; unmatched junction nucleotides: 9. This CDR3 region has 14 residues. Germline V gene lookup returns CDR1 MNHEY and CDR2 SMNVEV (reference sequence). CDR3 residues: CASSTRQGVEGYTF. The CDR3 bases are TGTGCCAGCAGTACCCGACAGGGGGTAGAGGGCTACACCTTC.

The V gene is TRBV18, the J gene TRBJ2-7; 11 bases align to TRBD2. The J segment lost 4 bases and the V segment lost 0 bases, leaving 2 bases of the junction unmatched. The germline V gene has CDR1 KGHSH and CDR2 LQKENI. CDR3 length: 15 amino acids. CDR3 sequence (DNA): TGTGCCAGCTCACCACCGGGACTAGCGGTGTACGAGCAGTACTTC. Translation gives CASSPPGLAVYEQYF.

The chain combines TRBV30 with TRBJ1-5; D is ambiguous. This CDR3 spans 15 amino acids. V lost 0 bases and J 3 bases, leaving 12 bases between the germline ends. CDR1 GTSNPN and CDR2 SVGIG come from the germline V gene (reference sequence). For the CDR3, the DNA is TGTGCCTGGAGTGTAAGGAGGCAGGCCAATCAGCCCCAGCATTTT. This gives the protein CAWSVRRQANQPQHF.

The chain carries TRBV7-2 and TRBJ1-1; 11 bases are a match to TRBD1. V was pared by 5 bases and J by 4 bases, with 12 bases of the junction left unmatched. Germline CDR1 and CDR2: SGHTA and FQGNSA. This CDR3 comprises 17 residues. Written as DNA, the CDR3 is TGTGCCAGCAGCCTCCCTGTCACCGGGACAGGGGGCACTGAAGCTTTCTTT. Its protein is CASSLPVTGTGGTEAFF.